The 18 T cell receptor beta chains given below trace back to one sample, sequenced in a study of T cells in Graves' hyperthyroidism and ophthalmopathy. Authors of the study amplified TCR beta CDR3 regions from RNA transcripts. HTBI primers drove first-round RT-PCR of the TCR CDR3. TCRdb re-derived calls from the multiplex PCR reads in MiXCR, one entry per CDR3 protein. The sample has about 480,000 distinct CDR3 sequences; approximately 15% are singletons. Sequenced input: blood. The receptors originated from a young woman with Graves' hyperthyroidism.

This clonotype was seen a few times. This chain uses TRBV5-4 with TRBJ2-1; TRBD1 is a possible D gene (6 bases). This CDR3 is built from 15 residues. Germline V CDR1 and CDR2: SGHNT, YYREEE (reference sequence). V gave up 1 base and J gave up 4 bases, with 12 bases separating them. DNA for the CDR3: TGTGCCAGCAGCTTGCCCCCGACAGGATACAATGAGCAGTTCTTC. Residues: CASSLPPTGYNEQFF.

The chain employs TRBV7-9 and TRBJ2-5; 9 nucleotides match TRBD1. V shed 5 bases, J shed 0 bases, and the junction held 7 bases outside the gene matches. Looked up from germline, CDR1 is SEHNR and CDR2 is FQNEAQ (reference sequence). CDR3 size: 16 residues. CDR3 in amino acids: CASSPSRDRDQETQYF. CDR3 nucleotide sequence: TGTGCCAGCAGCCCGTCCCGGGACAGGGACCAAGAGACCCAGTACTTC.

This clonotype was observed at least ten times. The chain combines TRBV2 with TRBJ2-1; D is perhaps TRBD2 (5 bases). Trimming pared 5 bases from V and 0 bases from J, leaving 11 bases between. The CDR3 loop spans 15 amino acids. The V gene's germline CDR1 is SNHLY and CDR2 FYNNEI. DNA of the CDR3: TGTGCCAGCAGTAGAGCGGTTACCTCCTACAATGAGCAGTTCTTC. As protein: CASSRAVTSYNEQFF.

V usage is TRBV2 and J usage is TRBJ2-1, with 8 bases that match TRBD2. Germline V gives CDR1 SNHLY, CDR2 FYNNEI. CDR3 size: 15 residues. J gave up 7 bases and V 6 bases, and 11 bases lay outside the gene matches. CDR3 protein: CASRSKSGGLNEQFF. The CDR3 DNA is TGTGCCAGCAGGTCGAAAAGCGGGGGTCTGAATGAGCAGTTCTTC.

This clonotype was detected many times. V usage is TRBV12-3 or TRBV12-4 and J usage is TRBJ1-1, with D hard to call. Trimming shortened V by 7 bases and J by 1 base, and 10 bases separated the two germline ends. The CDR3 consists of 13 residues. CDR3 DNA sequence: TGTGCCAGCATCCCGAGGAGGAACACTGAAGCTTTCTTT. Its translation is CASIPRRNTEAFF.

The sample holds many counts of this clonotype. CDR3 DNA: TGTGCCAGCAGCGAGCGGGTGGATACGCAGTATTTT. It encodes CASSERVDTQYF. V gene TRBV7-9 combines with J gene TRBJ2-3; the D gene is possibly TRBD2 (6 bases). The CDR3 runs to 12 residues. V lost 5 bases and J lost 6, with 9 bases in between. Germline CDR1 is SEHNR and CDR2 is FQNEAQ (reference sequence).

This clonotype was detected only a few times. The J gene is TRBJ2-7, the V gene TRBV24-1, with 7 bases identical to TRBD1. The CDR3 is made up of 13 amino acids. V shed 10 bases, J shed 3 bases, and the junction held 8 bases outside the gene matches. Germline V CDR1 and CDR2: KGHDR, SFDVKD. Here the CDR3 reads CATIQDRSYEQYV. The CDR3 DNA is TGTGCCACTATTCAGGACAGGAGCTACGAGCAGTACGTC.

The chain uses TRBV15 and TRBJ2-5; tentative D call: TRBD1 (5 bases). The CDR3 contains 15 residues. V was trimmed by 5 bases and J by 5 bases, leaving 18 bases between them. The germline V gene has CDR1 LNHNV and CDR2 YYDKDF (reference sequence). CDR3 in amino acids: CATSSRLAGMETQYF. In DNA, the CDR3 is TGTGCCACCAGCTCTCGACTGGCAGGGATGGAGACCCAGTACTTC.

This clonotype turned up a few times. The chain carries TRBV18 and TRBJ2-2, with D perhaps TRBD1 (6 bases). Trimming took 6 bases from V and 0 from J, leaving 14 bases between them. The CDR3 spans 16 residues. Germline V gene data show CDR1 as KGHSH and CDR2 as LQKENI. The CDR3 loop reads CASSPAGQTNTGELFF. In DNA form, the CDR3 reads TGTGCCAGCTCGCCTGCCGGACAGACGAACACCGGGGAGCTGTTTTTT.

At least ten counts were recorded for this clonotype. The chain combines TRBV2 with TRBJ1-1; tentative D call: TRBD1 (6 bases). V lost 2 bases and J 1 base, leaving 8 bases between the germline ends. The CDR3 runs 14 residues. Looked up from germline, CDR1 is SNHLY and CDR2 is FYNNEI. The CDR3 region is CASSEPTGNTEAFF. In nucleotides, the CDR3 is TGTGCCAGCAGTGAACCGACAGGGAACACTGAAGCTTTCTTT.

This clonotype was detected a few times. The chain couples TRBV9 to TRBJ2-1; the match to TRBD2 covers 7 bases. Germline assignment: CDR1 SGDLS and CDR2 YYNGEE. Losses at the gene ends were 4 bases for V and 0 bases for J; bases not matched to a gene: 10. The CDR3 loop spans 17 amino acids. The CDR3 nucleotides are TGTGCCAGCAGCTTAGGAAGCGGGGTAGGCTCCTACAATGAGCAGTTCTTC. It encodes CASSLGSGVGSYNEQFF.

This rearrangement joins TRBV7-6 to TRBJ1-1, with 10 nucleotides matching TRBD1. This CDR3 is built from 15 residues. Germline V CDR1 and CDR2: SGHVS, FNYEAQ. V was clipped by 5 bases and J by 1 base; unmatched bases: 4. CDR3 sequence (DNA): TGTGCCAGCAGCGGCGGGACAGGGGAGAACACTGAAGCTTTCTTT. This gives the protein CASSGGTGENTEAFF. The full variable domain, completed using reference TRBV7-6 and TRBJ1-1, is GAGVSQSPRYKVTKRGQDVALRCDPISGHVSLYWYRQALGQGPEFLTYFNYEAQQDKSGLPNDRFSAERPEGSISTLTIQRTEQRDSAMYRCASSGGTGENTEAFFGQGTRLTVV.

The DNA of the CDR3 is TGTGCCAGCCGGGACAGCACCGGGGAGCTGTTTTTT. Translating gives CASRDSTGELFF. V is TRBV6-4 and J is TRBJ2-2, with TRBD1 matching over 7 bases. Trimming took 8 bases from V and 4 from J; bases not matched to a gene: 1. The V gene's germline CDR1 is MRHNA and CDR2 SNTAGT. This CDR3 spans 12 amino acids.

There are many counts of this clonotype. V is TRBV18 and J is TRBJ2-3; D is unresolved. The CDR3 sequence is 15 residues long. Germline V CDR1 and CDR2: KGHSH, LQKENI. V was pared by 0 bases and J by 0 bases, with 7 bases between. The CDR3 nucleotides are TGTGCCAGCTCACCACCTAGTTCTAGCACAGATACGCAGTATTTT. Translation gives CASSPPSSSTDTQYF.

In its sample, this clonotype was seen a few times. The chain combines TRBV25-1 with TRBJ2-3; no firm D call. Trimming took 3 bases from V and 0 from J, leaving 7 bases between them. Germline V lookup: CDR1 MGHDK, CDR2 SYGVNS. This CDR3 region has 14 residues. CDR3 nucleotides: TGTGCCAGCAGTGACCGCCGGAGCACAGATACGCAGTATTTT. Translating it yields CASSDRRSTDTQYF.

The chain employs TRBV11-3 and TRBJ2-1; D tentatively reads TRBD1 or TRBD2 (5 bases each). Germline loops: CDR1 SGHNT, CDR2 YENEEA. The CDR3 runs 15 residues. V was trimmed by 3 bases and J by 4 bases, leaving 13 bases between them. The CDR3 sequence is CASSLGRANYNEQFF. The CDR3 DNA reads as TGTGCCAGCAGCTTGGGGCGGGCAAATTACAATGAGCAGTTCTTC.

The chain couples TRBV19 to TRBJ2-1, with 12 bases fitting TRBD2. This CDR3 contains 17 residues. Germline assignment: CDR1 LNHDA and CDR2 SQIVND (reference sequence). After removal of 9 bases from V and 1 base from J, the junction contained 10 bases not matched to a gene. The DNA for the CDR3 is TGTGCCAGCACCCGGCTAGCGGGAGGGCCGTCCTACAATGAGCAGTTCTTC. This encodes CASTRLAGGPSYNEQFF.

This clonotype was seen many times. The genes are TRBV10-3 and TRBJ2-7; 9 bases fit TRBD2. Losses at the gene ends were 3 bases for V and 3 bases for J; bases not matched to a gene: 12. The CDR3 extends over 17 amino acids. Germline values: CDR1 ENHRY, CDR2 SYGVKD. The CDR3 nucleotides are TGTGCCATCAGTGAAAACGGAGCGGGAGGACAAATCTACGAGCAGTACGTC. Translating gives CAISENGAGGQIYEQYV.